This T cell receptor (beta chain) was profiled in a study of blood T cells in healthy people across ages. Study-wide results and limits: Long-lived and aged donors differed, with more naive CD4+ cells and higher diversity in the long-lived.

V lost 1 base, J lost 4 bases, and 3 bases stayed unmatched. Per germline, CDR1 ENHRY and CDR2 SYGVKD. The CDR3 totals 16 residues. Primed by a sample-barcoded 5' primer and a J-beta primer mix, a second PCR proceeded for about 7 to 11 cycles. All cDNA molecules were each tagged by a template-switch adaptor with 12 random nucleotides. MiXCR, run by TCRdb on the 5' RACE reads, gives a single entry per CDR3 protein. The profile covers hundreds of thousands of distinct CDR3 sequences, with approximately 52% appearing a single time and roughly 14% taken by the ten largest. Researchers report isolating at least 7 million PBMCs per sample. For this clonotype: The antigen is unknown.

Sequences were obtained from blood. The gene calls are TRBV10-3 and TRBJ2-1, with 11 bases lining up with TRBD1. This receptor was taken from a woman older than 75 in good health. Written as DNA, the CDR3 is TGTGCCATCAGTGAGTTTAGGGACAGGGGGTACAATGAGCAGTTCTTC. This sequence encodes CAISEFRDRGYNEQFF.